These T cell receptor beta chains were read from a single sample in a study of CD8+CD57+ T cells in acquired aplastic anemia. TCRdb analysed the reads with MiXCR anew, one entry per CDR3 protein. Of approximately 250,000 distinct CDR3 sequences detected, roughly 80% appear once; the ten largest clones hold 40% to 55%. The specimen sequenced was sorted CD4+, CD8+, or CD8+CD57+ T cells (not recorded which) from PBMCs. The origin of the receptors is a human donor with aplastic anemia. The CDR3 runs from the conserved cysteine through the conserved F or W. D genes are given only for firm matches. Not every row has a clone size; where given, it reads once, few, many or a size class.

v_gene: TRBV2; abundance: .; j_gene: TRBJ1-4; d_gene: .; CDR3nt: TGCGCCAGCAGCGAGGGGAGCGGAGATAATGAATATCTGTTTTTT; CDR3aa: CASSEGSGDNEYLFF
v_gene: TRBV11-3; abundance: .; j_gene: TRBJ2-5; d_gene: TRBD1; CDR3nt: TGTGCCAGCAGCCTAGCCGCGTACAGGGGAGAGACCCAGTACTTC; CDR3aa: CASSLAAYRGETQYF
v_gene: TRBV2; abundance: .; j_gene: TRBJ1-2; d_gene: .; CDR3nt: TGTGCCAGCAGTGGTAACAACGGCTATGGCTACACCTTC; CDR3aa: CASSGNNGYGYTF
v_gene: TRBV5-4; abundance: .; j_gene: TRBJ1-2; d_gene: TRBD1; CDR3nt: TGTGCCAGCAGCTCAAACGGACAGGGTTATTATGGCTACACCTTC; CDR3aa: CASSSNGQGYYGYTF
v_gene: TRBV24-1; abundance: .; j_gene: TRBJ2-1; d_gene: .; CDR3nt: TGTGCCACCAGTGACTCTACAGGGAACGAGCAGTTCTTC; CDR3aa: CATSDSTGNEQFF
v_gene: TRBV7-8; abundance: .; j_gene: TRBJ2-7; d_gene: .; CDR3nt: TGTGCCAGCAGCTCTTCACAGGGATACGAGCAGTACTTC; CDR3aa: CASSSSQGYEQYF
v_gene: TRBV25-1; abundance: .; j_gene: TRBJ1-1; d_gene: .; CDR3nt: TGCGCCAGCAGTGCGCGGAACACTGAAGCTTTCTTT; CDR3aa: CASSARNTEAFF
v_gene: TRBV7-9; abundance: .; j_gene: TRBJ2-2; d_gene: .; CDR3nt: TGTGCCAGCAGCTTAGTTGCCGGGGTGCTGTTTTTT; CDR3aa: CASSLVAGVLFF
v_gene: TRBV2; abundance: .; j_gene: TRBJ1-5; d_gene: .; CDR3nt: TGTGCCAGCGGCGACGGGGGCACAGATCCGCACCAGTATTTC; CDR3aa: CASGDGGTDPHQYF
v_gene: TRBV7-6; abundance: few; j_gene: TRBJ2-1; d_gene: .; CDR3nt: TGTGCCAGCAGCTTAGCTCAGTCGTACAATGAGCAGTTCTTC; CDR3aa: CASSLAQSYNEQFF
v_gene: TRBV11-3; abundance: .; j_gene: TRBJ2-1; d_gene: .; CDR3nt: TGTGCCAGCAGCTTAACTATGCGGGGGCACTACAATGAGCAGTTCTTC; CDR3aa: CASSLTMRGHYNEQFF
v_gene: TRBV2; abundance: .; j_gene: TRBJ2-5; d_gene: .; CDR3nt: TGTGCCACCAGGAGCGGGTCCACCGATACGACCCAGTACTTC; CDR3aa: CATRSGSTDTTQYF
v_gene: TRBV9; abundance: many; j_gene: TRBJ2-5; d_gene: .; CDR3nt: TGTGCCAGCAGCGGAGGGTCAGATACGCAGTATTTTTACTTC; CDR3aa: CASSGGSDTQYFYF
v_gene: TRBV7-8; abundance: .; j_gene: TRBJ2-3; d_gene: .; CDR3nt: TGTGCCAGCAGCTTAAACGGGGGTCCCGCCCAGTACTTTTTT; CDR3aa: CASSLNGGPAQYFF
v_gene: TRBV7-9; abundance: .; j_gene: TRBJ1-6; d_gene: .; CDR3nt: TGTGCCAGCAGCTTGGCGCACGGGCGCGACAACTTACGCCTCCACTTT; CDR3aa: CASSLAHGRDNLRLHF
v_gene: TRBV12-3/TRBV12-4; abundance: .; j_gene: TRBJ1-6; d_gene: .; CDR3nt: TGTGCCAGCAGTTTCTCTAGATCACCCCTCCACTTT; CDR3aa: CASSFSRSPLHF
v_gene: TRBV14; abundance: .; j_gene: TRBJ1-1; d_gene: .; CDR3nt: TGTGCCAGCAGCCTTGGGGCGAGCACTGAAGCTTTCTTT; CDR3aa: CASSLGASTEAFF
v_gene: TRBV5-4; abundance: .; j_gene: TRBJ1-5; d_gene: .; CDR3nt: TGTGCCAGCAGCGTGGAGAGTAGCAATCAGCCCCAGCATTTT; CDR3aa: CASSVESSNQPQHF
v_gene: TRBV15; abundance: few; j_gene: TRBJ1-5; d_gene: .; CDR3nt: TGTGCCACCAGCAGTAGACAGATCAATCAGCCCCAGCATTTT; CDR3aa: CATSSRQINQPQHF
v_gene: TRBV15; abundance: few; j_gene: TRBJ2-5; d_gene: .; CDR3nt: TGTGCCACCAGCAGGGCCGCAAGCCAAGAGACCCAGTACTTC; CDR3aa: CATSRAASQETQYF
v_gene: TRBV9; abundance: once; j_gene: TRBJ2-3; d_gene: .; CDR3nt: TGTGCCAGCAGCCAAGATCCGGGGCAACATCAGCCCCATTTT; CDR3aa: CASSQDPGQHQPHF
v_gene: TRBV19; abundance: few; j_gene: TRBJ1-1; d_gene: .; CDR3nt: TGTGCCAGTAGTATAGCTAGGGCAGGGTACAATGAGCATTTCTTT; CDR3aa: CASSIARAGYNEHFF
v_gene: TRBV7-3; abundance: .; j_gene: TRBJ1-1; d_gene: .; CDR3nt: TGTGCCAGCAGCGTAGAGGAGTATACTCTGGTGATCACTGAAGCTTTCTTT; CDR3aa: CASSVEEYTLVITEAFF
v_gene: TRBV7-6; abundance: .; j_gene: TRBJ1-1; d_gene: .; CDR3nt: TGTGCCAGCAGCCAAGGACATAACCTTGGAAACACCACAGAAGCTTTCTTT; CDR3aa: CASSQGHNLGNTTEAFF
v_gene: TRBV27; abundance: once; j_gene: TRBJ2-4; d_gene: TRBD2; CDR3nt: TGTGCCAGCGGACAGGGACTAGCGGGAAGTCAGTACTTC; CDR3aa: CASGQGLAGSQYF
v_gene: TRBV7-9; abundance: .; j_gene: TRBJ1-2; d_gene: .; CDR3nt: TGTGCCAGCAGCTGGGGAGGAGGCGCAAACTGTGGCTACACCTTC; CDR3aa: CASSWGGGANCGYTF
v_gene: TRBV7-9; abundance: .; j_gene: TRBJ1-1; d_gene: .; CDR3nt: TGTGCCAGCAGCCCAGGTACGACAGATAACACTGATACTTTCTTT; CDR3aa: CASSPGTTDNTDTFF
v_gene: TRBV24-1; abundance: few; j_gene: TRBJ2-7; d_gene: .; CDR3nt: TGTGCCACCAGTGCAGGTTACGAGCAGTACTTC; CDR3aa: CATSAGYEQYF
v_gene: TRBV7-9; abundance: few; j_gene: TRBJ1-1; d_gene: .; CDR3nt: TGTGCCAGCAGCTTTCATAGAAGCGGGGGGAGCGATGATTTCTTT; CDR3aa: CASSFHRSGGSDDFF
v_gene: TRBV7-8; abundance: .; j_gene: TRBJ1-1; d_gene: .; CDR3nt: TGTGCCAGCAGCTTAGATCTGGCCGGGAACACCCAAGCTTTCTTT; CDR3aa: CASSLDLAGNTQAFF
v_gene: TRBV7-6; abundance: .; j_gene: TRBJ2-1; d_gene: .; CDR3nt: TGTGCCAGCAGCTTGGTCCGGGCGGGGCCGAACCACAATGAGCAGTTCTTC; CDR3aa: CASSLVRAGPNHNEQFF
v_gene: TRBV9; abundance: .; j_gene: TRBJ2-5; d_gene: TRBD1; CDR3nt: TGTGCCAGCAGCCGAGGGGGCGAGCAGGTGAACCAGAACTTC; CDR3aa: CASSRGGEQVNQNF
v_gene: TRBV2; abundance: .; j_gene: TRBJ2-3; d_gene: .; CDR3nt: TGTGCCCAAATACAGGTGGACACAGATACGCAGTATTTT; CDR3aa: CAQIQVDTDTQYF
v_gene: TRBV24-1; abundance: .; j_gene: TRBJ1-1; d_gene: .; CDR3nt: TGTGCCACCAGTGATTTGGGGGGGACGAACACTGAAGCTTTCTTT; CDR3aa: CATSDLGGTNTEAFF
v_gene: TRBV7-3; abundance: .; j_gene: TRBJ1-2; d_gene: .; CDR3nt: TGTGCCAGCAGCTTTCGTGGGGATGATGGAGATAGCTACACCTTC; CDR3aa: CASSFRGDDGDSYTF
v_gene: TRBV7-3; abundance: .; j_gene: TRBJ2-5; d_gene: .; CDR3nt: TGTGCCAGCTCAAGACACGCCAAAGCCGTTGAACACCGATACTTC; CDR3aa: CASSRHAKAVEHRYF
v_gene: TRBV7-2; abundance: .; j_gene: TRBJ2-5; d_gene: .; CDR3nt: TGTGCCAGCAGCCATAGAGGCGCGGGGCAGCAGTACGTCCAGGAGACCCAGTACTTC; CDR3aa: CASSHRGAGQQYVQETQYF
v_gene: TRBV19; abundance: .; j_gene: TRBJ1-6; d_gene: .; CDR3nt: TGTGCCAGTAGCGCCGACAGCGCCTCCTATAATTCGCCGCTCCTCTTT; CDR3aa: CASSADSASYNSPLLF
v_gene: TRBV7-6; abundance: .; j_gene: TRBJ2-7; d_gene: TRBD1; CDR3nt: TGTGCCAGCAGCTCCGCGACAGGGCCCTACGAGCAGTACTTC; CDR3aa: CASSSATGPYEQYF
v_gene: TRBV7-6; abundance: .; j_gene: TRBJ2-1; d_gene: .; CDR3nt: TGTGCCAGCAGCTCTCAAAGGGGGGGGGGGAGCGTTGAGCAGTTCTTC; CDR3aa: CASSSQRGGGSVEQFF
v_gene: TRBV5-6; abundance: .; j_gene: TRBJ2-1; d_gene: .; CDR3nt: TGTGCCAGCAGCTTGCTGAGGGGGGGGCGTACCTACAATGAGCAGTTCTTC; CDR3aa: CASSLLRGGRTYNEQFF
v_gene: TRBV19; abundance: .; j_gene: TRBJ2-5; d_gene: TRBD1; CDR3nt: TGTGCCAGTAGTGAGGACAGGGGCCAAGAGACCCAGTACTTC; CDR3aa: CASSEDRGQETQYF
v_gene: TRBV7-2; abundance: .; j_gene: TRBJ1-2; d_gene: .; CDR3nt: TGTGCCAGCAGCTTGGAGAGGGACGGCGATGTGCATGACTACACCTTC; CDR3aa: CASSLERDGDVHDYTF
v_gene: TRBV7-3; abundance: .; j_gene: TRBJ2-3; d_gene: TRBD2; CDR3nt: TGTGCCAGCAGCTTAGCGGGACGGGGGGATAAGCAGGATTTT; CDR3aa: CASSLAGRGDKQDF
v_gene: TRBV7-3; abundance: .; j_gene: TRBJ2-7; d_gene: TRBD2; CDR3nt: TGTGCCAGCACCCCCCCGCTAGCGGGGGGAGGCGACAAGCAGTACTTC; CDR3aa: CASTPPLAGGGDKQYF
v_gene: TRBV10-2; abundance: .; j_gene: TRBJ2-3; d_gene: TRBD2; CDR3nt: TGCGCCAGCAGTGGGTTGGTAAGCGGGAATACAGATACGCAGTATTTT; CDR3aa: CASSGLVSGNTDTQYF
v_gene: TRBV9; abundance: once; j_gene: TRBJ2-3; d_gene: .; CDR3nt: TGTGCCAGCGGCGATGGTGGGGACGTGAAGGATACGCAGTATTTT; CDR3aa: CASGDGGDVKDTQYF
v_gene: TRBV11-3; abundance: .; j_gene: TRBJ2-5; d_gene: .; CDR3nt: TGTGCCACCAGCAGAGACAGCAAGGAAGAGACCCAGTACTTC; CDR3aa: CATSRDSKEETQYF
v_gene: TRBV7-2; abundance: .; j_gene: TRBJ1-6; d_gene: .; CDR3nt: TGTGCCAGCAGCTTGACGAACGGGGGCGGAGATACGCAGCTCCACTTT; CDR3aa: CASSLTNGGGDTQLHF
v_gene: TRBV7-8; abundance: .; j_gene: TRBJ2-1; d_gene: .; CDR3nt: TGTGCCAGCAGCCAGGCGGGCGGAAACGGTAAGGAGGAGCAGTTCTTC; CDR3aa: CASSQAGGNGKEEQFF
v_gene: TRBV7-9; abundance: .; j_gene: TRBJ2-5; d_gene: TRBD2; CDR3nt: TGTGCCAGCAGCGGCGCAGCGGGGCAAGCGGAAGAGTTCTTC; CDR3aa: CASSGAAGQAEEFF
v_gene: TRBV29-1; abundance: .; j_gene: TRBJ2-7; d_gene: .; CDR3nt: TGTAGTGTTGGGCCCGTTGACGAGCAGTACTTC; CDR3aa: CSVGPVDEQYF
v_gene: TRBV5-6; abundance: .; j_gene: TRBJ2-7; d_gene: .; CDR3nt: TGTGCCAGCAGCCTAGGGGGGGACTTCCCCTACGAGCAGTACTTC; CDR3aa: CASSLGGDFPYEQYF
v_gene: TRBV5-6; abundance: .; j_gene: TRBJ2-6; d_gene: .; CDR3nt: TGTGCCAGCAGCTTGGAGAGGGACGGGGCCAACGTCCTGACTTTC; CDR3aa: CASSLERDGANVLTF
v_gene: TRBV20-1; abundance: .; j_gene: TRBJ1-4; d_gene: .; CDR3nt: TGCAGTGGAAAAAGACAGACCGCCGAAAAACTGTTTTTT; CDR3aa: CSGKRQTAEKLFF
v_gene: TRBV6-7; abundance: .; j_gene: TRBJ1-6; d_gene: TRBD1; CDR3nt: TGTGCCAGCAGTTTCCGAGGGACAGCGATCCACTTT; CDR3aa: CASSFRGTAIHF
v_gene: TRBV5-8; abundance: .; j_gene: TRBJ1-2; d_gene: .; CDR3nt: TGTGCCAGCAGCCCGGGGGACGGGGGCTTGGACTATGGCTACACCTTC; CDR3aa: CASSPGDGGLDYGYTF
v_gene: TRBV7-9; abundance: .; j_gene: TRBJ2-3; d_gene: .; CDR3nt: TGTGCCAGCAGCCCCGCAGAAAAACTCTACACAGATACTTTT; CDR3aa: CASSPAEKLYTDTF
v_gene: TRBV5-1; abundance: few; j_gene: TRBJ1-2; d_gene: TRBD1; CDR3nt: TGCGCCAGCAGCTTGGTTAGGAACAGGGGCTTGGACTATGGCTACACCTTC; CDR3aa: CASSLVRNRGLDYGYTF
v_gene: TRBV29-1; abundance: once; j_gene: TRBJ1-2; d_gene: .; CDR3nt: TGCAGCGCGCTCGACGACGGCTACACCTTC; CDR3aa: CSALDDGYTF